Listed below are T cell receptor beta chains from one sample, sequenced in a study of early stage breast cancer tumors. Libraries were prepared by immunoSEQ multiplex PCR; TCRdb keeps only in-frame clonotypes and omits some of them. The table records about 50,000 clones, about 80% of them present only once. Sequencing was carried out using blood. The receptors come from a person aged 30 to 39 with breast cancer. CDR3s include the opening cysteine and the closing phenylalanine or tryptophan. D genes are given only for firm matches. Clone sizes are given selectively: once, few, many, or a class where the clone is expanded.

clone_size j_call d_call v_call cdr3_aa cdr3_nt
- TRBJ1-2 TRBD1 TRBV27 CASSLGGGQLGYTF TGTGCCAGCAGTTTGGGGGGGGGACAGCTTGGCTACACCTTC
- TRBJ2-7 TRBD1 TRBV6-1 CASSEGPGQGFEQYF TGTGCCAGCAGTGAAGGTCCGGGACAGGGGTTCGAGCAGTACTTC
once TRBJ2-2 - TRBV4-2 CASSQLRGNSLKVNTGELFF TGTGCCAGCAGCCAACTGAGGGGGAACAGTTTAAAGGTGAACACCGGGGAGCTGTTTTTT
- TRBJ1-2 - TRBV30 CAWSRGPGGYTF TGTGCCTGGAGTAGGGGTCCCGGAGGCTACACCTTC
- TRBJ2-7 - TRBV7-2 CASSLATGSGSYEQYF TGTGCCAGCAGCTTAGCAACCGGGTCTGGGTCCTACGAGCAGTACTTC
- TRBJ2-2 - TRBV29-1 CSVEVGGNTGELFF TGCAGCGTTGAAGTGGGAGGGAACACCGGGGAGCTGTTTTTT
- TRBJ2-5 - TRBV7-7 CASSLTGPQETQYF TGTGCCAGCAGCTTAACGGGTCCGCAAGAGACCCAGTACTTC
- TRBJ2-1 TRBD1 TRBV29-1 CSVEFPQGTGSRNEQFF TGCAGCGTTGAATTCCCCCAGGGGACAGGGTCACGCAATGAGCAGTTCTTC
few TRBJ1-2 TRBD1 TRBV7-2 CASSLGASGQGRNYGYTF TGTGCCAGCAGCTTAGGGGCTTCGGGACAGGGAAGAAACTATGGCTACACCTTC
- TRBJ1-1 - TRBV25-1 CASSELFGGVTFF TGTGCCAGCAGTGAATTATTCGGGGGAGTCACTTTCTTT
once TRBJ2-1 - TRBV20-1 CSASYNEQFF TGCAGTGCTAGTTACAATGAGCAGTTCTTC
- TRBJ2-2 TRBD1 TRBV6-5 CASRVVRGSVGELFF TGTGCCAGCAGAGTCGTCAGGGGGTCGGTCGGGGAGCTGTTTTTT
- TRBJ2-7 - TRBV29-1 CSVLWEFPYEQYF TGCAGCGTTCTGTGGGAGTTCCCCTACGAGCAGTACTTC
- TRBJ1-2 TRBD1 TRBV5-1 CASKGQGDYGYTF TGCGCCAGTAAGGGACAGGGGGACTATGGCTACACCTTC
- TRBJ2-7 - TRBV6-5 CASSRGTSHYEQYF TGTGCCAGCAGCAGGGGGACTAGTCACTACGAGCAGTACTTC
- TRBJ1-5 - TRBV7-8 CASRWGINQPQHF TGTGCCAGCAGGTGGGGGATCAATCAGCCCCAGCATTTT
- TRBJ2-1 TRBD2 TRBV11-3 CASSPSGTYNEQFF TGTGCCAGCAGCCCTAGCGGGACCTACAATGAGCAGTTCTTC
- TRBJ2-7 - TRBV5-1 CASSFNRGEQYF TGCGCCAGCAGCTTTAACCGGGGGGAGCAGTACTTC
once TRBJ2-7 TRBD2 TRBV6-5 CASSLTGTSAYEQYF TGTGCCAGCAGCCTAACTGGGACTAGCGCCTACGAGCAGTACTTC
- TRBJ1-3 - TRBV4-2 CASSQVDSSGNTIYF TGTGCCAGCAGCCAAGTTGACAGCTCTGGAAACACCATATATTTT
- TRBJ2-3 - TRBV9 CASSVVQSEGTDTQYF TGTGCCAGCAGCGTAGTGCAGTCCGAGGGGACAGATACGCAGTATTTT
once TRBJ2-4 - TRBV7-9 CASSLAGGSQNIQYF TGTGCCAGCAGCTTAGCCGGGGGCAGTCAAAACATTCAGTACTTC
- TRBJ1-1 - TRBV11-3 CASSSRQNTEAFF TGTGCCAGCAGCTCGCGGCAAAACACTGAAGCTTTCTTT
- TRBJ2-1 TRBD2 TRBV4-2 CASSQDSAGGSSYNEQFF TGTGCCAGCAGCCAAGATTCGGCGGGAGGTTCCTCCTACAATGAGCAGTTCTTC
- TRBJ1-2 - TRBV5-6 CASRRRRQPYGYTF TGTGCCAGCAGAAGAAGGCGGCAGCCATATGGCTACACCTTC
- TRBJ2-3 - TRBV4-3 CASSQGGGLASLTDTQYF TGCGCCAGCAGCCAAGGAGGGGGGCTAGCGAGCCTCACAGATACGCAGTATTTT
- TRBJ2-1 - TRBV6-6 CASSLLGLNNEQFF TGTGCCAGCAGTTTACTTGGACTCAACAATGAGCAGTTCTTC
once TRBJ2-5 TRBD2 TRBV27 CASSFGLAGGQETQYF TGTGCCAGCAGTTTTGGCCTAGCGGGAGGTCAAGAGACCCAGTACTTC
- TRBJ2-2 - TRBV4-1 CASSQGLSLGTGELFF TGCGCCAGCAGCCAAGGGCTGAGCCTGGGGACCGGGGAGCTGTTTTTT
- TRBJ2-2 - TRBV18 CASSRAGANTGELFF TGTGCCAGCTCGCGGGCGGGCGCGAACACCGGGGAGCTGTTTTTT
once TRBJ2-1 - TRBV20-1 CSVGRNNEQFF TGCAGTGTTGGGCGGAACAATGAGCAGTTCTTC
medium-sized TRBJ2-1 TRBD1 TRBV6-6 CASSPGQYNEQFF TGTGCCAGCAGCCCGGGACAGTACAATGAGCAGTTCTTC
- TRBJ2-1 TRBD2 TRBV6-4 CASSEGLLRDGEQFF TGTGCCAGCAGTGAGGGACTACTTCGTGATGGGGAGCAGTTCTTC
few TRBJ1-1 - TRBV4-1 CASRGNLKNTEAFF TGCGCCAGCAGGGGGAACCTTAAGAACACTGAAGCTTTCTTT
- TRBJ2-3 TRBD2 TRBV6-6 CASTWRGSTDTQYF TGTGCCAGCACGTGGCGGGGGAGCACAGATACGCAGTATTTT
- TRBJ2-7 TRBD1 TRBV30 CAWSADRGLYEQYF TGTGCCTGGAGCGCGGACAGGGGGCTCTACGAGCAGTACTTC
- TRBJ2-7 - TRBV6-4 CASIKRARALSYEQYF TGTGCCAGCATTAAACGAGCCCGGGCCTTATCCTACGAGCAGTACTTC
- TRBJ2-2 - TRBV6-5 CASSYYPGELFF TGTGCCAGCAGTTACTACCCCGGGGAGCTGTTTTTT
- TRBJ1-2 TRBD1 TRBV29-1 CSVEGQGLIYGYTF TGCAGCGTTGAAGGACAGGGGTTGATCTATGGCTACACCTTC
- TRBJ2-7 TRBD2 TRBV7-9 CASSLTSGHHEQYF TGTGCCAGCAGCTTGACTAGCGGGCACCACGAGCAGTACTTC
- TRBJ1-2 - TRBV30 CAWRTDIYGYTF TGTGCCTGGAGGACAGATATCTATGGCTACACCTTC
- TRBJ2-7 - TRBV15 CATSRGFGVPTYEQYF TGTGCCACCAGCAGAGGTTTTGGTGTTCCGACCTACGAGCAGTACTTC
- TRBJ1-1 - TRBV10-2 CASSESVGRGPEAFF TGCGCCAGCAGTGAGTCGGTGGGGAGGGGCCCTGAAGCTTTCTTT
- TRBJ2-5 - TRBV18 CASSPEETQYF TGTGCCAGCTCACCGGAAGAGACCCAGTACTTC